This T cell receptor (beta chain) was recovered during a study of cytomegalovirus exposure and HLA in healthy donors. Libraries were prepared by immunoSEQ multiplex PCR; TCRdb keeps only in-frame clonotypes and omits some of them. The sample lists more than 45,000 clones; 90% to 95% were seen once. Study results and limitations: Among TCR beta chains, those listed as cytomegalovirus-associated numbered over 150.

The length of the CDR3 is 15 residues. CDR1 is SGDLS, CDR2 YYNGEE, per germline. J lost 7 bases, V lost 0 bases, and 6 bases had no gene match. About this clone itself: Its target is not known.

The chain joins TRBV9 to TRBJ1-4; 7 bases match TRBD1. This receptor was taken from a man aged 18 to 29 in good health and CMV-seronegative. Sequencing input: PBMCs. CDR3 nucleotide sequence: TGTGCCAGCAGCGTAGGGGCAGGGGGAGGTGAAAAACTGTTTTTT. As protein: CASSVGAGGGEKLFF.